The T cell receptor beta chain described here comes from a study of blood T cells in healthy people across ages. The study, taken as a whole, reports: Higher diversity, along with more naive CD4+ cells, distinguished long-lived donors from aged donors.

On this clonotype itself: Its antigen is as yet unknown.

The second PCR ran roughly 6 to 12 cycles with a sample-barcoded 5' primer and J-beta primers. Every cDNA molecule bore a tag from a template-switch adaptor containing 12 random nucleotides. Each sample yielded at least 3 million CDR3-containing paired-end reads. Using its own MiXCR run on the 5' RACE reads, TCRdb lists one record per CDR3 protein. The top ten clones hold roughly 14% of a sample with hundreds of thousands of distinct CDR3 sequences, approximately 29% of them seen once. V gave up 8 bases and J gave up 8 bases; unmatched junction bases: 11. Germline CDR1 and CDR2: SQVTM and ANQGSEA. This CDR3 has 12 residues.

This receptor was obtained from a woman aged 80 or over in good health. Sequencing input: blood. J is TRBJ1-2 and V is TRBV29-1; the match to TRBD1 covers 7 bases. CDR3 coding DNA: TGCAGCTCGCGACAGGGTGCCGACGGCTACACCTTC. Translating gives CSSRQGADGYTF.